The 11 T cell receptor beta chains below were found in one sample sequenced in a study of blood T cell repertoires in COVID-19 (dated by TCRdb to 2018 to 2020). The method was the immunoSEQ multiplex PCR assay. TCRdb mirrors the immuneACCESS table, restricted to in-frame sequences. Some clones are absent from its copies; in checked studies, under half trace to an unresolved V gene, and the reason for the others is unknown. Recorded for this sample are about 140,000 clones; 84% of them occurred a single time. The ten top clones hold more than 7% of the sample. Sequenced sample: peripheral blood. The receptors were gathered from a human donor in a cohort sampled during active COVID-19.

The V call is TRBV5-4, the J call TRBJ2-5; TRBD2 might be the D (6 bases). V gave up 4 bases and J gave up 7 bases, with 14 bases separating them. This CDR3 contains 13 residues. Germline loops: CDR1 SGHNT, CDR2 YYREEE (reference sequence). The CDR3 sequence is CASSLRTTGTQYF. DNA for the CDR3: TGTGCCAGCAGCCTAAGGACTACGGGGACCCAGTACTTC.

As DNA, the CDR3 is TGTGCCAGCAGTTTACGGGATAACAATGAGCAGTTCTTC. Amino acid sequence: CASSLRDNNEQFF. V gene TRBV28 combines with J gene TRBJ2-1; weak D call: TRBD2 (5 bases). The CDR3 loop spans 13 amino acids. The V gene's germline CDR1 is MDHEN and CDR2 SYDVKM. Trimming shortened V by 2 bases and J by 5 bases, and 7 bases separated the two germline ends.

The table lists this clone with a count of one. The CDR3 loop is CASSPGLAGGRSYNEQFF. The CDR3 nucleotides are TGCGCCAGCAGCCCCGGACTAGCGGGGGGGCGATCCTACAATGAGCAGTTCTTC. The chain carries TRBV4-1 and TRBJ2-1, with TRBD2 matching 15 bases. CDR3 length: 18 residues. Unmatched junction bases numbered 5, after V lost 4 bases and J lost 1 base. CDR1 is MGHRA, CDR2 YSYEKL, per germline.

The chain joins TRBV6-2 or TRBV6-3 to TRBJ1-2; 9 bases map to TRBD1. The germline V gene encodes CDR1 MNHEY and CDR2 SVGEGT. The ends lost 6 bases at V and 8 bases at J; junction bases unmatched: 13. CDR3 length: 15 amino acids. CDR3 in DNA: TGTGCCAGCAGCCCTACCGGGACAGGGCGCGGAGGCTACACCTTC. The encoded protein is CASSPTGTGRGGYTF.

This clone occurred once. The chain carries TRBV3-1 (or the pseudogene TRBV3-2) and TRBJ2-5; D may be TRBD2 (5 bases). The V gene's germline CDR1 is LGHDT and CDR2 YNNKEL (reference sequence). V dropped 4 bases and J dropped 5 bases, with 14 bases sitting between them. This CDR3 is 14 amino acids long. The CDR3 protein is CASSRLLGPETQYF. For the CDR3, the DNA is TGTGCCAGCAGCCGCCTACTAGGCCCGGAGACCCAGTACTTC.

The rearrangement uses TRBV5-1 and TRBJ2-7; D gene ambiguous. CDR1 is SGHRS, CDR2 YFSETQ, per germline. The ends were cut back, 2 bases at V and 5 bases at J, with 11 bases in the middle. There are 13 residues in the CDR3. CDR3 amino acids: CASSLTAGNEQYF. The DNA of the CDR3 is TGCGCCAGCAGCTTAACCGCCGGTAACGAGCAGTACTTC. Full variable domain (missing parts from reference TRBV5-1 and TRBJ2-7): KAGVTQTPRYLIKTRGQQVTLSCSPISGHRSVSWYQQTPGQGLQFLFEYFSETQRNKGNFPGRFSGRQFSNSRSEMNVSTLELGDSALYLCASSLTAGNEQYFGPGTRLTVT.

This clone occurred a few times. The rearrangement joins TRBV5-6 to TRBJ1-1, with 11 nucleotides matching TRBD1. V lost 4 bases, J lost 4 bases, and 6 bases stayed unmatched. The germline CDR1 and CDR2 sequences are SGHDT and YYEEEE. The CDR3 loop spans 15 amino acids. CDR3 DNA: TGTGCCAGCAGCCTGAGGACAGGGGGCTTCACTGAAGCTTTCTTT. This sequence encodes CASSLRTGGFTEAFF.

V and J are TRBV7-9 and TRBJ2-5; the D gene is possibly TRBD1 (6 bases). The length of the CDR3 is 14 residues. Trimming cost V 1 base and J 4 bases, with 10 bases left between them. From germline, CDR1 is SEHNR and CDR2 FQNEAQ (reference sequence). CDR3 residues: CASSLVGAGETQYF. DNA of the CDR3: TGTGCCAGCAGCTTAGTGGGGGCGGGAGAGACCCAGTACTTC. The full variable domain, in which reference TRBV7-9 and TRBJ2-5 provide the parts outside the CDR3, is DTGVSQNPRHKITKRGQNVTFRCDPISEHNRLYWYRQTLGQGPEFLTYFQNEAQLEKSRLLSDRFSAERPKGSFSTLEIQRTEQGDSAMYLCASSLVGAGETQYFGPGTRLLVL.

The CDR3 loop is CASSRRHRGHNEQYF. The CDR3 DNA reads TGTGCCAGTTCACGGCGGCACAGGGGGCACAACGAGCAGTACTTC. V is TRBV6-5 and J is TRBJ2-7, with 9 positions matching TRBD1. The CDR3 is made up of 15 amino acids. With 9 bases clipped from V and 5 bases from J, the junction kept 14 bases outside the gene matches. Germline V gives CDR1 MNHEY, CDR2 SVGAGI.

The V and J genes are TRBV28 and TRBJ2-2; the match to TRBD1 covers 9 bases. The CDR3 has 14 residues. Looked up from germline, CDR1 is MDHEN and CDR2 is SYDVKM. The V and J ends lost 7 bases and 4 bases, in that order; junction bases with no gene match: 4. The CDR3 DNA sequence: TGTGCCAGCAACAGGGGGCTGAGCACCGGGGAGCTGTTTTTT. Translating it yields CASNRGLSTGELFF.

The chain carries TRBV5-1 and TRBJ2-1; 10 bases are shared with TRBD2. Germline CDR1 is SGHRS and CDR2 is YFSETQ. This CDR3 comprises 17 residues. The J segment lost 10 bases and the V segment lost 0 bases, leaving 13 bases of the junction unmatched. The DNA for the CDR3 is TGCGCCAGCAGCTTGGTTAGCGGGGGGCCTCTCATACGGGAGCAGTTCTTC. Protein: CASSLVSGGPLIREQFF.